The entry that follows covers one TCR beta chain sequence. This clonotype was recorded a few times. Its antigen remains undetermined. The input lacks base qualities; no much larger clone sits a single base away. Donors were about 36 systemically healthy Caucasian individuals from Russia aged about 6 to 100 years. Each donor gave ten milliliters of peripheral blood, collected into EDTA-treated Vacutainer tubes. PBMCs were isolated by Ficoll-Paque density-gradient centrifugation, with at least 7 million obtained per sample. Trizol reagent was used to extract total RNA from PBMCs, with at least 5.5 micrograms per sample. For every donor, flow cytometry on a PBMC aliquot measured the percentage of naive CD45RAhigh/CD27high T cells. The data belong to a study of blood T cells in healthy people across ages (dated by TCRdb to the mid-2010s). Regarding the complete study: In model experiments, template switching captured about one uniquely barcoded TCR beta cDNA molecule for every two T cells. Age-related changes in TCR beta repertoire diversity were measured in the study by deep sequencing normalized with unique cDNA molecular identifiers. The donors were divided into four age groups: young (average around 17 years), middle-aged (about 40), aged (approximately 59) and long-lived (roughly 82). To avoid experimental bias, donors of different ages were spread randomly across the sequencing lanes. Using the same blood draw, the study looked at two additional independent replicas of 1 million unique cDNA reads for two donors, one aged 18 to 30 and the other aged 80 or older.

V is pared back by 8 bases and J by 8 bases, with 18 bases lying between the germline termini. From the germline V gene, CDR1 is MNHEY and CDR2 is SVGAGI. The CDR3 covers 14 residues, taking in both the cysteine and the phenylalanine. The DNA shown is the 42-base CDR3, in frame from base 1. Library prep was done by 5' RACE. The sequencing machine was an Illumina HiSeq 2500. A second PCR of about 6 to 12 cycles was run with a J-beta primer mix and a sample-barcoded 5' primer. A template-switch 5' adaptor carrying 12 random nucleotides introduced a unique molecular identifier onto each TCR beta cDNA molecule. At least 3 million CDR3-containing paired-end reads were obtained from each sample. All of the RNA was converted into first-strand cDNA using the Mint cDNA synthesis kit, with a TRBC-specific oligonucleotide serving as the primer. Following uracil-DNA glycosylase treatment, a first 18-cycle PCR with universal primers M1SS and BC2_uni_R was performed on all cDNA. Per the original workflow: For normalization, 1 million high-quality reads, each with a distinct molecular identifier, were randomly selected from each sample. Instead of being binned into consensus sequences, reads that shared molecular identifiers were thrown out. MiTCR, with a Q25 quality threshold and the strictest error-elimination algorithm, was used for CDR3 identification, clonotype clustering and error correction. Lower-bound total TCR beta diversity was estimated with a nonparametric unseen species model using Euler transformation. TCRdb took the public reads, trimmed them with fastp at Q25, ran MiXCR for clone calling and kept in-frame beta chains. Rows with one shared CDR3 protein collapse into an entry with the most common genes and DNA. TCRdb, rather than the study authors, made the V and J calls. This sample has over a million distinct CDR3 sequences in its table, and less than 45% of those were observed once. About 4.1% of the sample lies in the top ten.

The research as a whole found: Because the CMV infection status of the donors was unknown, age-related changes in expanded clonotypes may potentially have been confounded. Observed TCR beta diversity per million T cells fell roughly linearly with age, and a significant reduction was already apparent by age around 36. Conclusive comparison of naive and antigen-experienced compartments was prevented by the profiling of bulk unsorted PBMCs. Estimates of total diversity from one million sequenced T cells were regarded as lower bounds and underestimates. Observed TCR beta diversity correlated strongly with the percentage of naive T cells measured by flow cytometry. Compared with the aged group, the long-lived group had more naive CD4+ T cells, fewer expanded clones and increased TCR diversity, a pattern suggesting age selection.

The sequenced sample consisted of blood. The V and J segments used are TRBV6-5 and TRBJ1-4; the D segment cannot be called with confidence. The sequence derives from a young woman in good health. For the CDR3, the sequence is CASSERSAREKLFF. Here is the DNA: TGTGCCAGCTCCGAGAGGAGCGCCAGGGAAAAACTGTTTTTT.